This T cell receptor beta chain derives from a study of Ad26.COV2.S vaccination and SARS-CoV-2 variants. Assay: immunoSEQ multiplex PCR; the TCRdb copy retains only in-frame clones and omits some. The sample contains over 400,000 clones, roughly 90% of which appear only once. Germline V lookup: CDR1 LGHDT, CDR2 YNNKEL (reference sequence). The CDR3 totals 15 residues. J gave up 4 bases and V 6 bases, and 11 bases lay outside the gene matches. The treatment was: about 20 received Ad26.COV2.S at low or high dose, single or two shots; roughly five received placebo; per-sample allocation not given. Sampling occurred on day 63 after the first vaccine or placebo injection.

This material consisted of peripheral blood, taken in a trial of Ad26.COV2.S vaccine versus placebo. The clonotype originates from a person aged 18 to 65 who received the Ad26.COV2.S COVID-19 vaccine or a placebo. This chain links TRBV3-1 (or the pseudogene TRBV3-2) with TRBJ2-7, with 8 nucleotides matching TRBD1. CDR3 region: CASSRTGGTVYEQYF. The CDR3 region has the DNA TGTGCCAGCAGTCGCACAGGGGGAACGGTATACGAGCAGTACTTC.